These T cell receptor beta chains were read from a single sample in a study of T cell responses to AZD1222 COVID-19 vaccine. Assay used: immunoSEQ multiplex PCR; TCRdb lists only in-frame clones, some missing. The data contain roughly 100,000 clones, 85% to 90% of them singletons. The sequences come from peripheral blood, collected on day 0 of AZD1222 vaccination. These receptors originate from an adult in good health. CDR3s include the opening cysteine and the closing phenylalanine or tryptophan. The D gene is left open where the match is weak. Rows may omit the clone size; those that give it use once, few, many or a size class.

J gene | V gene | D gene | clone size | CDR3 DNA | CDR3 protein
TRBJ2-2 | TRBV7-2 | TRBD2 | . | TGTGCCAGCAGCCGGGACGGGGGAGGGACCGGGGAGCTGTTTTTT | CASSRDGGGTGELFF
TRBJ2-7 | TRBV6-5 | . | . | TGTGCCAGCAGCCCCGGACCATCATACGAGCAGTACTTC | CASSPGPSYEQYF
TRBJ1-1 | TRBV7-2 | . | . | TGTGCCAGCAGCCTTCGGTCTGAGGCTTTCTTT | CASSLRSEAFF
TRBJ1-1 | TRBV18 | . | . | TGTGCCAGCTCACCACCGTTCCCGAACACTGAAGCTTTCTTT | CASSPPFPNTEAFF
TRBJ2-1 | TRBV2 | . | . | TGTGCCAGCAGTTTGGACAGCTACAATGAGCAGTTCTTC | CASSLDSYNEQFF
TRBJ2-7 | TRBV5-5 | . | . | TGTGCCAGCAGCCTCACCCGGGACTTAATCGACGAGCAGTACTTC | CASSLTRDLIDEQYF
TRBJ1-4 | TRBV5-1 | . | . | TGCGCCAGCAGCCCGGACGCAAATGAAAAACTGTTTTTT | CASSPDANEKLFF
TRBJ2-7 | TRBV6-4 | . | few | TGTGCCAGCAGTGACTCTGGGGGCACTAGGTATGAAGAGCAGTACTTC | CASSDSGGTRYEEQYF
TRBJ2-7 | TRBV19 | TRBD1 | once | TGTGCCAGTAGTCCCCAGGGGGTCCTCTACGAGCAGTACTTC | CASSPQGVLYEQYF
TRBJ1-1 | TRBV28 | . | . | TGTGCCAGCAGTTTACACCGGACGGGGGACACTGAAGCTTTCTTT | CASSLHRTGDTEAFF
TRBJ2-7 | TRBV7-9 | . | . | TGTGCCAGCAGCATCCAGGGTAGCGAGCAGTACTTC | CASSIQGSEQYF
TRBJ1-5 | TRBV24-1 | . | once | TGTGCCACCAGTGACTACGGTCAGCCCCAGCATTTT | CATSDYGQPQHF
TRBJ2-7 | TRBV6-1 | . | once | TGTGCCAGCAGTGAAGGCAGGGTATTCCACGAGCAGTACTTC | CASSEGRVFHEQYF
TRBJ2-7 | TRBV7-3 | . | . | TGTGCCAGCAGCTTAAGCCAGTCCTACGAGCAGTACTTC | CASSLSQSYEQYF
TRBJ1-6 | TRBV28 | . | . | TGTGCCAGCAGTTCCTCATTAGGGTCTACTTTTAATTCACCCCTCCACTTT | CASSSSLGSTFNSPLHF
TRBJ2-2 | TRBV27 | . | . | TGTGCCAGCAGTTTATCTCTCGGCACCGGGGAGCTGTTTTTT | CASSLSLGTGELFF
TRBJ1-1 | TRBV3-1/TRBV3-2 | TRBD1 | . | TGTGCCAGCAGCCAAGCCACACAGGGGGCCGCCACTGAAGCTTTCTTT | CASSQATQGAATEAFF
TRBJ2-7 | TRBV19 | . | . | TGTGCCAGTAGTAGTGCAGCCGCCTACGAGCAGTACTTC | CASSSAAAYEQYF
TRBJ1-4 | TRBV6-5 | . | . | TGTGCCAGCAGTTACTCTTTCGGGCCCCAGGGGGAAAAACTGTTTTTT | CASSYSFGPQGEKLFF
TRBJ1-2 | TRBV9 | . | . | TGTGCCAGCAGCGTAGTGGGGAGCGGCTACACCTTC | CASSVVGSGYTF
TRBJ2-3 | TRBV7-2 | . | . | TGTGCCAGCAGACAAAATCAGGCCAGCACAGATACGCAGTATTTT | CASRQNQASTDTQYF
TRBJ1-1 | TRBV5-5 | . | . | TGTGCCAGCAGCCCTCCGGTTGGCACTGAAGCTTTCTTT | CASSPPVGTEAFF
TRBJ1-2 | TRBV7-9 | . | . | TGTGCCAGCAGCTTAGATCTGGGGGCCGGTGGCTACACCTTC | CASSLDLGAGGYTF
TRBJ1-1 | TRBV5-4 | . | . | TGTGCCAGCAGCTTGGAAACAGGACGGAACACTGAAGCTTTCTTT | CASSLETGRNTEAFF
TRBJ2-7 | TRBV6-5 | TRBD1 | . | TGTGCCAGCAGTTACAACCGGGACAGATACGAGCAGTACTTC | CASSYNRDRYEQYF
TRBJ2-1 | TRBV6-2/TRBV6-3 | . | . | TGTGCCAGCAGTTACGGTCGGAATGAGCAGTTCTTC | CASSYGRNEQFF
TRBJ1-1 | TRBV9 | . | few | TGTGCCAGCAGCGTATCGGGGGGGACTGAAGCTTTCTTT | CASSVSGGTEAFF
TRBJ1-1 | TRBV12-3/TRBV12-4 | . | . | TGTGCCAGCAGCCGACTAAGGGACACTGAAGCTTTCTTT | CASSRLRDTEAFF
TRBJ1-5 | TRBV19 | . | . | TGTGCCAGTAGTATAGTTGGGTACGGCAATCAGCCCCAGCATTTT | CASSIVGYGNQPQHF
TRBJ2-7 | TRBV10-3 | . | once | TGTGCCATCAGTGAGCCAGTGGGATACTCCTACGAGCAGTACTTC | CAISEPVGYSYEQYF
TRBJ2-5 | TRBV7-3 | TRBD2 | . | TGTGCCAGCAGCTTACTCCCGGGAGGGCAGGAGGCCCAGTACTTC | CASSLLPGGQEAQYF
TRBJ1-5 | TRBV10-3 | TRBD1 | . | TGTGCCATCAGCCAAGGGACAGGGGGTCAGCCCCAGCATTTT | CAISQGTGGQPQHF
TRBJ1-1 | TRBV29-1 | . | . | TGCAGCGTGTCAATACAAGGGAACACTGAAGCTTTCTTT | CSVSIQGNTEAFF
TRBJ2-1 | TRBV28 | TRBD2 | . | TGTGCCAGCAGTTTATTGGCTAGCGGGACCCACAATGAGCAGTTCTTC | CASSLLASGTHNEQFF
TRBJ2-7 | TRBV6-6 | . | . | TGTGCCAGCAGAGAGGGACACACAATGTCCTACGAGCAGTACTTC | CASREGHTMSYEQYF
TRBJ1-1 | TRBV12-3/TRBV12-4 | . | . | TGTGCCAGCAGGGAGGGGGTCGGCACTGAAGCTTTCTTT | CASREGVGTEAFF
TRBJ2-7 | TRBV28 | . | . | TGTGCCAGCAGTCCCCCGGTCGGGGAGCAGTACTTC | CASSPPVGEQYF
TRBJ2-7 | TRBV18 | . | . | TGTGCCAGCTCACCACCGGCGGGGGCCGCCTACGAGCAGTACTTC | CASSPPAGAAYEQYF
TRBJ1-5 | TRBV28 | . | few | TGTGCCAGCAGTTACCTAGGGGGGTCCCAGCATTTT | CASSYLGGSQHF
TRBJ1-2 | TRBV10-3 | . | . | TGTGCCATCAGTGACCAAGGAATTAACTATGGCTACACCTTC | CAISDQGINYGYTF
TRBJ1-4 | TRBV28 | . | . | TGTGCCAGCATCGGGGCCCCGCCGGATGAAAAACTGTTTTTT | CASIGAPPDEKLFF
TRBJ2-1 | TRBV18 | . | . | TGTGCCAGCTCACCACCTCGCCAAGCGTCATTCTACAATGAGCAGTTCTTC | CASSPPRQASFYNEQFF
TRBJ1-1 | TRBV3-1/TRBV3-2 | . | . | TGTGCCAGCAGCCCCCGCTTTCAGGACAATAGCGCTTTCTTT | CASSPRFQDNSAFF
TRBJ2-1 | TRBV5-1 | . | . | TGCGCCAGCAGTTCACTAGGGGGTTCGTACAATGAGCAGTTCTTC | CASSSLGGSYNEQFF
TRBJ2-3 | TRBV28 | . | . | TGTGCCAGCAGCTTATTGGGGGGCCCTAGCACAGATACGCAGTATTTT | CASSLLGGPSTDTQYF
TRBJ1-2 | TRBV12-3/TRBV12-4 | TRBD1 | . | TGTGCCAGCAGAGATCAGGGGGACTATGGCTACACCTTC | CASRDQGDYGYTF